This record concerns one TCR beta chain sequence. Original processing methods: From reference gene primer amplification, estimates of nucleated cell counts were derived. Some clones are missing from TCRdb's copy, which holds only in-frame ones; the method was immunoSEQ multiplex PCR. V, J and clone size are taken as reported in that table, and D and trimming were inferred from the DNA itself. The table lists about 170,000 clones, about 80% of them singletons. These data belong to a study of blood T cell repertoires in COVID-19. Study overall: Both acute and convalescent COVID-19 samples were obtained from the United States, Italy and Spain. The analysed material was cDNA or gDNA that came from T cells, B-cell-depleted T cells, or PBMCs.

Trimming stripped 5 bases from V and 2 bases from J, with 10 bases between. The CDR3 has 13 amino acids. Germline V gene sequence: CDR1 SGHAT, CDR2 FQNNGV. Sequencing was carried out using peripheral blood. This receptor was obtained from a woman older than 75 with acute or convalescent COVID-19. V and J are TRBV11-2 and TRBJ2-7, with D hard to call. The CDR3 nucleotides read TGTGCCAGCAGCCAAACGCAGGCCTACGAGCAGTACTTC. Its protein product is CASSQTQAYEQYF.